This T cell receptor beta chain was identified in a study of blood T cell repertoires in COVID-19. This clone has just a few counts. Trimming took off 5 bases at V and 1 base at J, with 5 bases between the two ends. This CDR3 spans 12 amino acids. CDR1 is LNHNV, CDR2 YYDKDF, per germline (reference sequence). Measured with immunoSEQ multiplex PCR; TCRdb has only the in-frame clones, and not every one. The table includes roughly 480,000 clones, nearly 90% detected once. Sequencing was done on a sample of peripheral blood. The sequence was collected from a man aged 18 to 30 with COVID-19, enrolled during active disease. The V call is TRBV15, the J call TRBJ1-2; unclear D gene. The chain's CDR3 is CATSAGNYGYTF. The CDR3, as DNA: TGTGCCACCAGCGCCGGTAACTATGGCTACACCTTC.